These 8 T cell receptor beta chains came from one sample sequenced in a study of CD8 T cells in Susac syndrome. Random hexamers served to reverse transcribe roughly 0.45 to 1 ug RNA. TCRdb reprocessed the immunoSEQ multiplex PCR reads via MiXCR and lists one record per CDR3 protein. The sample yields 150,000 to 200,000 distinct CDR3 sequences, under 97% seen once. Sequencing input: CD4+ T cells from PBMCs. The receptors stem from a human donor with Susac syndrome.

The rearrangement uses TRBV2 and TRBJ2-7; TRBD1 aligns across 8 bases. CDR1 is SNHLY and CDR2 is FYNNEI in the germline V gene. The V gene end was trimmed by 3 bases and the J gene end by 3 bases; junction bases not matched to a gene: 4. The CDR3 is made up of 14 amino acids. This CDR3 is CASSDKDRVYEQYF. CDR3 bases: TGTGCCAGCAGTGACAAGGACAGGGTCTACGAGCAGTACTTC.

The gene calls are TRBV6-5 and TRBJ2-7; tentative D call: TRBD1 (6 bases). Germline lookup yields CDR1 MNHEY and CDR2 SVGAGI. The length of the CDR3 is 15 residues. V lost 4 bases and J 0 bases, leaving 13 bases between the germline ends. CDR3 nucleotide sequence: TGTGCCAGCAGTTCGACGGGACACAGCTCCTACGAGCAGTACTTC. This translates into CASSSTGHSSYEQYF.

The chain couples TRBV5-4 to TRBJ1-1; D is perhaps TRBD1 (6 bases). The CDR3 has 15 amino acids. CDR1 and CDR2 (germline): SGHNT, YYREEE (reference sequence). V was trimmed by 4 bases and J by 0 bases, leaving 13 bases between them. The DNA of the CDR3 is TGTGCCAGCAGCCGATTTACAGGGATGAACACTGAAGCTTTCTTT. This sequence encodes CASSRFTGMNTEAFF.

The V and J genes are TRBV20-1 and TRBJ2-5; unclear D gene. The CDR3 loop spans 13 amino acids. Germline CDR1 and CDR2: DFQATT and SNEGSKA (reference sequence). V lost 3 bases, J lost 2 bases, and 10 bases lay in between. CDR3 protein: CSARLGKQETQYF. In DNA, the CDR3 is TGCAGTGCTAGGCTGGGAAAGCAAGAGACCCAGTACTTC.

CDR3 sequence (DNA): TGTGCCTGGACAGTCGACCGAGAGCAGTACTTC. This sequence encodes CAWTVDREQYF. The chain links TRBV30 to TRBJ2-7; D ambiguous. Trimming took off 4 bases at V and 7 bases at J, with 11 bases between the two ends. Germline V gene data show CDR1 as GTSNPN and CDR2 as SVGIG (reference sequence). The CDR3 spans 11 residues.

CDR3 DNA: TGTGCCAGCAGCTTCGGGGAGGTACTAGCCAAAAACATTCAGTACTTC. This sequence encodes CASSFGEVLAKNIQYF. The V and J genes are TRBV11-2 and TRBJ2-4, with D perhaps TRBD2 (6 bases). The CDR3 spans 16 residues. Germline V lookup: CDR1 SGHAT, CDR2 FQNNGV. V lost 3 bases, J lost 0 bases, and 12 bases lay in between.

The chain recombines TRBV29-1 with TRBJ1-1; the D is unclear. The CDR3 loop spans 10 amino acids. Germline CDR1 SQVTM, CDR2 ANQGSEA. Between the trimmed V and J ends, which lost 4 bases and 4 bases, there was a span of 4 bases. CDR3: CSVGGTEAFF. The CDR3 bases are TGCAGCGTTGGGGGCACTGAAGCTTTCTTT. The full variable domain, its missing parts supplied by reference TRBV29-1 and TRBJ1-1, is SAVISQKPSRDICQRGTSLTIQCQVDSQVTMMFWYRQQPGQSLTLIATANQGSEATYESGFVIDKFPISRPNLTFSTLTVSNMSPEDSSIYLCSVGGTEAFFGQGTRLTVV.

The J gene is TRBJ1-3, the V gene TRBV30, with unresolved D. The V end was cut by 1 base, the J end by 11 bases, with 18 bases between. Germline-derived CDR1 and CDR2 are GTSNPN and SVGIG (reference sequence). This CDR3 is built from 14 residues. CDR3 sequence (DNA): TGTGCCTGGAGTGATGAGGTGGCCCAGGTGGCCATATATTTT. Translating it yields CAWSDEVAQVAIYF.